The T cell receptor beta chain described here comes from a study of T cells after posttransplantation cyclophosphamide. Study-level findings and limits: Skin or GI-infiltrating T cells shared few TRB sequences with blood. After PTCy, TRB diversity resembled that of CNI/methotrexate controls. Donor CD8+ memory clones often dominated recipient blood repertoires at later times.

Cyclophosphamide on days +3 and +4 followed busulfan-fludarabine conditioning and a marrow graft. To note about this clone: What it binds is unknown.

This table comes from immunoSEQ multiplex PCR, and its TCRdb copy is limited to in-frame clones, with some not included. The table has about 12,000 clones, just over 90% seen once. The CDR3 extends over 13 amino acids. CDR1 is LGHNA, CDR2 YNFKEQ, per germline. V lost 0 bases and J 3 bases, leaving 5 bases between the germline ends. Sequenced here: PBMCs, sampled after allogeneic stem cell transplant with posttransplant cyclophosphamide. This clonotype was sampled from a female patient between 30 and 39 years old who received an allogeneic stem cell transplant from an unrelated donor, was CMV-positive, and had no GVHD. Some T cells may trace back to the graft donor. The chain is built from TRBV4-2 and TRBJ1-1; D is uncertain. The DNA of the CDR3 is TGTGCCAGCAGCCAAGATCGCGACACTGAAGCTTTCTTT. This encodes CASSQDRDTEAFF.